The 6 T cell receptor beta chains reported below all come from one sample, sequenced in a study of blood T cell repertoires in COVID-19. The method was immunoSEQ multiplex PCR; TCRdb's version includes in-frame clones alone and lacks a portion of them. The sample yields about 200,000 clones, roughly 90% seen once. The sequencing input was peripheral blood. Receptors were obtained from a woman between 45 and 60 years old with acute or convalescent COVID-19.

The V call is TRBV19, the J call TRBJ1-2, with a tentative D call TRBD1 (5 bases). Between the trimmed V and J ends, which lost 5 bases and 4 bases, there was a span of 17 bases. The CDR3 covers 15 residues. Germline-derived CDR1 and CDR2 are LNHDA and SQIVND (reference sequence). In nucleotides, the CDR3 is TGTGCCAGTAGTCCGCGGAGGGCTGACAGCTATGGCTACACCTTC. Translating gives CASSPRRADSYGYTF.

The chain uses TRBV18 and TRBJ2-2, with D maybe TRBD1 (5 bases). Germline values: CDR1 KGHSH, CDR2 LQKENI. Trimming shortened V by 6 bases and J by 3 bases, and 14 bases separated the two germline ends. The CDR3 sequence is 15 residues long. The CDR3 loop is CASSERGWDTGELFF. The DNA of the CDR3 is TGTGCCAGCTCCGAAAGGGGTTGGGACACCGGGGAGCTGTTTTTT.

This rearrangement joins TRBV11-2 to TRBJ1-2, with 8 bases fitting TRBD1. This CDR3 has 16 amino acids. V shed 2 bases, J shed 3 bases, and the junction held 8 bases outside the gene matches. Germline V gene data show CDR1 as SGHAT and CDR2 as FQNNGV. CDR3 region: CASSLSGTGVDYGYTF. The CDR3 nucleotides read TGTGCCAGCAGCTTAAGTGGGACAGGAGTAGACTATGGCTACACCTTC.

The chain links TRBV7-9 to TRBJ2-7, with D uncertain. V was pared by 3 bases and J by 3 bases, with 6 bases between. The CDR3 is 12 amino acids. In germline, CDR1 is SEHNR, CDR2 FQNEAQ (reference sequence). For the CDR3, the DNA is TGTGCCAGCAGCTTTTCAGGCTACGAGCAGTACTTC. As protein: CASSFSGYEQYF.

This clone was picked up a small number of times. V is TRBV5-8 and J is TRBJ2-5; D not certain. This CDR3 spans 11 amino acids. Germline values: CDR1 SGHTS, CDR2 YDEGEE. Trimming removed 2 bases from V and 5 bases from J, with 4 bases in between. The CDR3 DNA reads as TGTGCCAGCAGCTTTCTGGAGACCCAGTACTTC. Its protein product is CASSFLETQYF. Drawing the rest from reference TRBV5-8 and TRBJ2-5, the complete variable domain is EAGVTQSPTHLIKTRGQQATLRCSPISGHTSVYWYQQALGLGLQFLLWYDEGEERNRGNFPPRFSGRQFPNYSSELNVNALELEDSALYLCASSFLETQYFGPGTRLLVL.

DNA for the CDR3: TGTGCCAGCAGCTCGGGACTAGCGGGAGATACGCAGTATTTT. It translates to CASSSGLAGDTQYF. The chain is built from TRBV11-2 and TRBJ2-3; 12 bases map to TRBD2. There are 14 residues in the CDR3. V was clipped by 4 bases and J by 5 bases; unmatched bases: 1. Germline-derived CDR1 and CDR2 are SGHAT and FQNNGV.